These 8 T cell receptor beta chains came from one sample sequenced in a study of T cell responses to AZD1222 COVID-19 vaccine. Libraries were prepared by immunoSEQ multiplex PCR; TCRdb keeps only in-frame clonotypes and omits some of them. The profile shows some 150,000 clones, about 82% of them singletons. The sequenced sample was peripheral blood, obtained 28 days after the second AZD1222 dose. Source of these receptors: an adult who received the AZD1222 COVID-19 vaccine.

This clone was picked up a small number of times. This sequence joins TRBV4-2 and TRBJ2-1; 8 positions agree with TRBD2. Germline CDR1 LGHNA, CDR2 YNFKEQ. The V gene end was trimmed by 2 bases and the J gene end by 4 bases; junction bases not matched to a gene: 7. The CDR3 totals 16 residues. CDR3 sequence: CASSQIGRGVYNEQFF. The CDR3 DNA sequence: TGTGCCAGCAGCCAAATCGGGCGGGGGGTTTACAATGAGCAGTTCTTC.

The chain has TRBV7-2 and TRBJ2-7; D is uncertain. CDR1 is SGHTA, CDR2 FQGNSA, per germline. The CDR3 runs to 13 residues. The V end lost 5 bases, the J end lost 4 bases, and 12 bases lay between the germline ends. The CDR3: CASSLGPMYEQYF. The CDR3, as DNA: TGTGCCAGCAGCCTAGGCCCCATGTACGAGCAGTACTTC. Complete variable domain (other parts from reference TRBV7-2 and TRBJ2-7): GAGVSQSPSNKVTEKGKDVELRCDPISGHTALYWYRQSLGQGLEFLIYFQGNSAPDKSGLPSDRFSAERTGGSVSTLTIQRTQQEDSAVYLCASSLGPMYEQYFGPGTRLTVT.

This chain links TRBV24-1 with TRBJ2-3; no firm D call. V lost 3 bases and J lost 4, with 10 bases in between. The germline V gene has CDR1 KGHDR and CDR2 SFDVKD. This CDR3 region has 14 residues. Here the CDR3 reads CATSDHPSPDTQYF. CDR3 in DNA: TGTGCCACCAGTGATCATCCCTCCCCAGATACGCAGTATTTT.

This rearrangement joins TRBV7-9 to TRBJ2-1; no firm D call. Germline V gene lookup returns CDR1 SEHNR and CDR2 FQNEAQ (reference sequence). The CDR3 spans 12 residues. V was pared by 11 bases and J by 2 bases, with 10 bases between. The CDR3 nucleotides are TGTGCCGCAGCGTTACCCTACAATGAGCAGTTCTTC. It codes for CAAALPYNEQFF.

The chain joins TRBV5-1 to TRBJ2-5; the D gene is possibly TRBD2 (7 bases). This CDR3 is built from 15 residues. CDR1 SGHRS and CDR2 YFSETQ come from the germline V gene. Trimming pared 4 bases from V and 4 bases from J, leaving 17 bases between. The CDR3: CASSNAVRGGETQYF. The CDR3 nucleotides read TGCGCCAGCAGCAATGCGGTGAGGGGGGGAGAGACCCAGTACTTC. Looking up the rest from reference TRBV5-1 and TRBJ2-5 gives the full variable domain: KAGVTQTPRYLIKTRGQQVTLSCSPISGHRSVSWYQQTPGQGLQFLFEYFSETQRNKGNFPGRFSGRQFSNSRSEMNVSTLELGDSALYLCASSNAVRGGETQYFGPGTRLLVL.

The V call is TRBV28, the J call TRBJ1-4; TRBD1 is a possible D gene (5 bases). Trimming took off 6 bases at V and 4 bases at J, with 15 bases between the two ends. Germline assignment: CDR1 MDHEN and CDR2 SYDVKM. The CDR3 sequence is 15 residues long. The CDR3 region has the DNA TGTGCCAGCAGCAACCATCAGACAGTTAATGAAAAACTGTTTTTT. Translation: CASSNHQTVNEKLFF.

V is TRBV14 and J is TRBJ2-3; no definite D call. Trimming pared 1 base from V and 1 base from J, leaving 9 bases between. Germline V CDR1 and CDR2: SGHDN, FVKESK. The CDR3 has 15 residues. CDR3 sequence: CASSQAPTGTDTQYF. The CDR3 bases are TGTGCCAGCAGCCAAGCACCCACGGGCACAGATACGCAGTATTTT. Using reference TRBV14 and TRBJ2-3 for the parts outside the CDR3, the full variable domain is EAGVTQFPSHSVIEKGQTVTLRCDPISGHDNLYWYRRVMGKEIKFLLHFVKESKQDESGMPNNRFLAERTGGTYSTLKVQPAELEDSGVYFCASSQAPTGTDTQYFGPGTRLTVL.

The gene calls are TRBV4-2 and TRBJ1-2; a weak D match, TRBD1 (6 bases). Trimming removed 0 bases at V and 4 bases at J, with 21 bases between. Germline assignment: CDR1 LGHNA and CDR2 YNFKEQ. This CDR3 is built from 18 residues. Here the CDR3 DNA reads TGTGCCAGCAGCCAAGATCTTGGCAGGGGAGATGGGGGCTATGGCTACACCTTC. Its translation is CASSQDLGRGDGGYGYTF.